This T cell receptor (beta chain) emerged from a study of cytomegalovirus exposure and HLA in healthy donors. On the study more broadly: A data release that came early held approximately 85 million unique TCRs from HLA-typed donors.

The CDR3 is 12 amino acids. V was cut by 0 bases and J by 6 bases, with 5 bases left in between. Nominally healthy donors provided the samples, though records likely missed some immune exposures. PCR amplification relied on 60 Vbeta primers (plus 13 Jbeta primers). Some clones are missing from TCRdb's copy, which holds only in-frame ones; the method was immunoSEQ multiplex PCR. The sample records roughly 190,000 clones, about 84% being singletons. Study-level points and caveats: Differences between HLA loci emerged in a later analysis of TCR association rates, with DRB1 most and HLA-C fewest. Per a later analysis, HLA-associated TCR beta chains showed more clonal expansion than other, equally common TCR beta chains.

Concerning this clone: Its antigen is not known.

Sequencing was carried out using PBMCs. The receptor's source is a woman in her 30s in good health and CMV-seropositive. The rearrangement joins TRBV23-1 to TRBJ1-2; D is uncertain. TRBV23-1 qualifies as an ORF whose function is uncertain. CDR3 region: CASSQSRDGYTF. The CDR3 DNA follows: TGCGCCAGCAGTCAATCCCGGGATGGCTACACCTTC.